What follows are 22 T cell receptor beta chains derived from one specimen sequenced in a study of blood T cell repertoires in COVID-19. Sequenced by immunoSEQ multiplex PCR; TCRdb stores in-frame clones only, minus some. The sample yields about 290,000 clones, about 85% seen once. The material sequenced was peripheral blood. The receptor set was obtained from a woman aged 45 to 65 with active or convalescent COVID-19.

The chain joins TRBV6-5 to TRBJ2-5, with 9 bases that match TRBD1. Germline values: CDR1 MNHEY, CDR2 SVGAGI. Germline trimming cut 0 bases from V and 2 bases from J; bases unmatched to any gene: 4. This CDR3 is built from 16 residues. CDR3 region: CASSYSGTGRQETQYF. The CDR3 DNA reads as TGTGCCAGCAGTTACTCCGGGACAGGGCGACAAGAGACCCAGTACTTC.

This clone was counted a single time. This chain connects TRBV5-1 to TRBJ1-1; D is possibly TRBD1 (6 bases). Germline CDR1 is SGHRS and CDR2 is YFSETQ. This CDR3 is built from 15 residues. V lost 3 bases, J lost 0 bases, and 12 bases lay in between. This CDR3 is CASSSSGHLNTEAFF. CDR3 nucleotide sequence: TGCGCCAGCAGCTCCTCGGGACATCTGAACACTGAAGCTTTCTTT.

The rearrangement uses TRBV7-7 and TRBJ2-3; D is possibly TRBD2 (5 bases). V was cut by 5 bases and J by 1 base, with 19 bases left in between. The CDR3 totals 17 residues. Germline values: CDR1 SSHAT, CDR2 FNYEAQ (reference sequence). Written as DNA, the CDR3 is TGTGCCAGCAGCCCCTCCCCCCTAGCAGGCGGCACAGATACGCAGTATTTT. It is translated as CASSPSPLAGGTDTQYF.

This clone was recorded a few times. This CDR3 is CASSWEPNTEAFF. Written as DNA, the CDR3 is TGTGCCAGCAGTTGGGAGCCGAACACTGAAGCTTTCTTT. The rearrangement links TRBV6-5 to TRBJ1-1; no definite D call. Germline CDR1 is MNHEY and CDR2 is SVGAGI. Trimming pared 4 bases from V and 1 base from J, leaving 7 bases between. There are 13 residues in the CDR3.

The genes are TRBV28 and TRBJ1-1, with 10 bases matching TRBD1. The germline V gene has CDR1 MDHEN and CDR2 SYDVKM. Trimming cost V 8 bases and J 11 bases; bases outside gene matches: 8. This CDR3 contains 12 residues. The CDR3: CASRQGAVGAFF. As DNA, the CDR3 is TGTGCCAGCCGACAGGGGGCGGTTGGGGCTTTCTTT.

The J gene is TRBJ2-7, the V gene TRBV19; 16 bases are a match to TRBD2. The germline V gene encodes CDR1 LNHDA and CDR2 SQIVND (reference sequence). The V gene end was trimmed by 5 bases and the J gene end by 3 bases; junction bases not matched to a gene: 13. The CDR3 length is 19 residues. As DNA, the CDR3 is TGTGCCAGTAGTTCTCGCCCCGGGACTAGCGGGAGGGCCCTCTACGAGCAGTACTTC. Its protein product is CASSSRPGTSGRALYEQYF.

This chain links TRBV2 with TRBJ1-6; maybe TRBD1 (5 bases). The CDR3 has 14 residues. From germline, CDR1 is SNHLY and CDR2 FYNNEI. V was cut by 11 bases and J by 4 bases, with 15 bases left in between. DNA of the CDR3: TGTGCCGCCCAGGGAGGGCTGTATAATTCACCCCTCCACTTT. It codes for CAAQGGLYNSPLHF.

This clone was observed a single time. J is TRBJ2-1 and V is TRBV30; TRBD2 might be the D (6 bases). Per the germline V gene, CDR1 is GTSNPN and CDR2 is SVGIG (reference sequence). V lost 0 bases and J lost 3, with 15 bases in between. The CDR3 totals 16 residues. The CDR3, as DNA: TGTGCCTGGAGTGTACTTAGGACTACCGACTACAATGAGCAGTTCTTC. Translating it yields CAWSVLRTTDYNEQFF. The full variable domain, completed using reference TRBV30 and TRBJ2-1, is SQTIHQWPATLVQPVGSPLSLECTVEGTSNPNLYWYRQAAGRGLQLLFYSVGIGQISSEVPQNLSASRPQDRQFILSSKKLLLSDSGFYLCAWSVLRTTDYNEQFFGPGTRLTVL.

The chain is built from TRBV3-1 (or the pseudogene TRBV3-2) and TRBJ2-1, with 10 bases matching TRBD1. The V segment lost 0 bases and the J segment 8 bases; nucleotides outside the gene matches: 4. Germline CDR1 is LGHDT and CDR2 is YNNKEL (reference sequence). The CDR3 loop spans 15 amino acids. Here the CDR3 reads CASSQDRQGADEQFF. The CDR3 bases are TGTGCCAGCAGCCAAGACCGACAGGGGGCCGATGAGCAGTTCTTC.

The chain combines TRBV5-6 with TRBJ2-7; 11 bases align to TRBD1. This CDR3 is 14 amino acids long. V was pared by 4 bases and J by 3 bases, with 3 bases of the junction left unmatched. Germline CDR1 reads SGHDT; CDR2 reads YYEEEE. The CDR3: CASSPGTGGYEQYF. The CDR3 coding sequence is TGTGCCAGCAGCCCCGGGACAGGGGGCTACGAGCAGTACTTC. The entire variable domain, with the rest obtained from reference TRBV5-6 and TRBJ2-7, is as follows: DAGVTQSPTHLIKTRGQQVTLRCSPKSGHDTVSWYQQALGQGPQFIFQYYEEEERQRGNFPDRFSGHQFPNYSSELNVNALLLGDSALYLCASSPGTGGYEQYFGPGTRLTVT.

This rearrangement joins TRBV29-1 to TRBJ1-2, with TRBD1 identical over 9 bases. The germline CDR1 and CDR2 sequences are SQVTM and ANQGSEA. The V gene end was trimmed by 0 bases and the J gene end by 5 bases; junction bases not matched to a gene: 4. This CDR3 has 14 amino acids. Here the CDR3 reads CSVEDWGTGYGYTF. In nucleotides, the CDR3 is TGCAGCGTTGAAGATTGGGGGACAGGGTATGGCTACACCTTC.

This chain joins TRBV15 and TRBJ1-4, with TRBD1 as a possible D gene (6 bases). This CDR3 region has 18 residues. Trimming took 1 base from V and 5 from J, leaving 20 bases between them. Germline-derived CDR1 and CDR2 are LNHNV and YYDKDF (reference sequence). The CDR3 DNA sequence: TGTGCCACCAGCAGAGCATCAACCAGGGGAAGGAGGAATGAAAAACTGTTTTTT. Protein product: CATSRASTRGRRNEKLFF.

The V call is TRBV23-1, the J call TRBJ2-1; 7 bases are shared with TRBD2. TRBV23-1 is marked as an open reading frame, function uncertain. This CDR3 comprises 16 residues. The J segment lost 3 bases and the V segment lost 1 base, leaving 6 bases of the junction unmatched. CDR3 region: CASSQCSSGDYNEQFF. CDR3 in DNA: TGCGCCAGCAGTCAATGTTCTAGCGGAGACTACAATGAGCAGTTCTTC.

Here the CDR3 reads CAWNAFLDYGYTF. For the CDR3, the DNA is TGTGCCTGGAATGCGTTTTTGGACTATGGCTACACCTTC. The chain recombines TRBV30 with TRBJ1-2; D ambiguous. V dropped 4 bases and J dropped 3 bases, with 12 bases sitting between them. Germline CDR1 is GTSNPN and CDR2 is SVGIG (reference sequence). CDR3 size: 13 residues.

The V and J genes are TRBV12-2 and TRBJ1-5. TRBV12-2 is noted as a pseudogene. This CDR3 contains 14 residues. The CDR3 is CASPGGVGNQPQHF. The CDR3 nucleotides are TGTGCAAGTCCCGGCGGGGTGGGCAATCAGCCCCAGCATTTT.

As concerns this clone: Other DNA sequences from this sample encode an identical CDR3 as well. V is TRBV12-3 or TRBV12-4 and J is TRBJ2-7, with 7 bases matching TRBD1. The junction had 3 bases not matched to a gene; V was cut back by 6 bases and J by 1 base. The length of the CDR3 is 13 residues. CDR3 in DNA: TGTGCCAGCAGACGGGACAGTTCCTACGAGCAGTACTTC. It codes for CASRRDSSYEQYF.

The gene calls are TRBV28 and TRBJ1-5; D uncertain. The CDR3 totals 17 residues. Germline loops: CDR1 MDHEN, CDR2 SYDVKM. Trimming removed 6 bases at V and 6 bases at J, with 24 bases between. For the CDR3, the DNA is TGTGCCAGCAGAACCACCCGGCCAGCTACGGAGGGTCAGCCCCAGCATTTT. This sequence encodes CASRTTRPATEGQPQHF.

The V call is TRBV18, the J call TRBJ2-7; 7 positions agree with TRBD1. Germline-derived CDR1 and CDR2 are KGHSH and LQKENI. After removal of 0 bases from V and 7 bases from J, the junction contained 15 bases not matched to a gene. The CDR3 runs to 17 residues. The CDR3 loop is CASSPPGTVRFESEQYF. CDR3 coding DNA: TGTGCCAGCTCACCACCGGGGACAGTCCGATTTGAGAGTGAGCAGTACTTC.

V is TRBV5-1 and J is TRBJ2-5; the match to TRBD1 covers 9 bases. Trimming at V came to 4 bases and at J to 5 bases, leaving 3 bases not matched to a gene. Germline CDR1 reads SGHRS; CDR2 reads YFSETQ. This CDR3 spans 13 amino acids. This chain's CDR3 is CASSSGQGETQYF. The CDR3 nucleotides are TGCGCCAGCAGCAGCGGACAGGGGGAGACCCAGTACTTC.

This clone was seen only once. This sequence joins TRBV28 and TRBJ1-2; no definite D call. From germline, CDR1 is MDHEN and CDR2 SYDVKM. The CDR3 extends over 13 amino acids. The V and J ends lost 3 bases and 7 bases respectively, with 12 bases between them. Written as DNA, the CDR3 is TGTGCCAGCAGTTTTCAAGCCCCCACTGGCTACACCTTC. Residues: CASSFQAPTGYTF.

This clone occurred a few times. In nucleotides, the CDR3 is TGTGCCAGCTCACCCCAGACAGGGGGTATCGGAAACGAGCAGTACTTC. This translates into CASSPQTGGIGNEQYF. The J gene is TRBJ2-7, the V gene TRBV18; 9 positions match TRBD1. The CDR3 consists of 16 residues. CDR1 and CDR2 (germline): KGHSH, LQKENI. The ends lost 3 bases at V and 5 bases at J; junction bases unmatched: 11.

V gene TRBV3-1 (or the pseudogene TRBV3-2) combines with J gene TRBJ2-7; 11 bases match TRBD2. The V and J ends lost 1 base and 1 base, in that order; junction bases with no gene match: 3. CDR3 length: 16 residues. Germline CDR1 and CDR2: LGHDT and YNNKEL (reference sequence). The DNA of the CDR3 is TGTGCCAGCAGCCAAGGGGGGACTAGCGGATCCTACGAGCAGTACTTC. Encoded protein: CASSQGGTSGSYEQYF.